This T cell receptor beta chain emerged from a study of T cells in Graves' hyperthyroidism and ophthalmopathy. Uncontrolled infection, other autoimmune disease, pregnancy or lactation led to exclusion. Amplified TCR beta CDR3 regions derived from RNA transcripts. The study used the HTBI primer set for a first-round RT-PCR of the TCR CDR3. TCRdb called the multiplex PCR reads again in MiXCR, with one record for every CDR3 protein. Of about 520,000 distinct CDR3 sequences listed, 20% are singletons. Germline CDR1 and CDR2: SQVTM and ANQGSEA. This CDR3 spans 10 amino acids. Between the trimmed V and J ends, which lost 7 bases and 5 bases, there was a span of 8 bases. This clonotype was detected many times.

The chain combines TRBV29-1 with TRBJ1-2; D remains ambiguous. Sequences were obtained from blood. The sequence derives from a man between 18 and 29 years old with Graves' hyperthyroidism. The CDR3 protein is CSAQGYGYTF. CDR3 nucleotides: TGCAGCGCCCAAGGGTATGGCTACACCTTC.